This is a list of T cell receptor beta chains from one sample in a study of blood T cell repertoires in COVID-19. TCRdb keeps only in-frame clones here, not all; method: immunoSEQ multiplex PCR. The sample holds approximately 350,000 clones; more than 75% are singletons and the top ten take 2.5% to 3%. Input material: PBMCs or T cells enriched from blood (not recorded which). Every receptor here comes from a woman aged 30 to 39 who had recovered from COVID-19. The CDR3 runs from the conserved cysteine through the conserved F or W.

V gene	J gene	CDR3 protein
TRBV5-1	TRBJ2-3	CASRSIAADTQYF
TRBV27	TRBJ2-7	CASSPGTAYEQYF
TRBV27	TRBJ2-1	CASSPSGLGSSYNEQFF
TRBV9	TRBJ1-1	CASSVAGWMNTEAFF
TRBV2	TRBJ2-1	CASHPYRHPGDEQFF
TRBV5-4	TRBJ2-2	CASSFFSGGAGGELFF
TRBV5-6	TRBJ2-7	CASSLVGGRSSYEQYF
TRBV28	TRBJ2-7	CASSLWDSRPSYEQYF
TRBV13	TRBJ2-2	CASSRIAGRDTGELFF
TRBV29-1	TRBJ1-5	CSVGPDQPQHF
TRBV13	TRBJ2-2	CASTGTGILTGELFF
TRBV27	TRBJ2-5	CASSPASGAAQETQYF
TRBV19	TRBJ1-3	CASSTWAGTGNTIYF
TRBV5-8	TRBJ2-1	CASSSTGGTYNEQFF
TRBV7-9	TRBJ1-2	CASAGQGEYYGYTF
TRBV7-2	TRBJ2-7	CASSLPESYEQYF
TRBV4-1	TRBJ1-2	CASSQPGQLRYGYTF
TRBV10-2	TRBJ2-5	CASRHNQETQYF
TRBV7-6	TRBJ2-1	CASSSTGQGAENEQFF
TRBV15	TRBJ2-1	CATSRGTESYNEQFF
TRBV27	TRBJ2-1	CASSALAGGFDKQFF
TRBV2	TRBJ2-2	CASSEQGKTGELFF
TRBV18	TRBJ2-7	CASSSGTGFDEQYF